This TCR beta chain is from a study of T cell changes during pregnancy in multiple sclerosis. The table came from immunoSEQ multiplex PCR; TCRdb's copy has only in-frame clones and leaves some out. The sample records tens of thousands of clones, approximately 94% being singletons. The germline CDR1 and CDR2 sequences are SNHLY and FYNNEI. The CDR3 contains 13 residues. Trimming removed 5 bases at V and 1 base at J, with 8 bases between. The V call is TRBV2, the J call TRBJ2-5; possibly TRBD2 for D (5 bases). The TCR sequence derives from a female donor with multiple sclerosis, enrolled in a pregnancy study. Sequenced here: peripheral blood, sampled in the third trimester of pregnancy. The CDR3 DNA sequence: TGTGCCAGCAGTCCGGGGTCCCAAGAGACCCAGTACTTC. Translation: CASSPGSQETQYF.